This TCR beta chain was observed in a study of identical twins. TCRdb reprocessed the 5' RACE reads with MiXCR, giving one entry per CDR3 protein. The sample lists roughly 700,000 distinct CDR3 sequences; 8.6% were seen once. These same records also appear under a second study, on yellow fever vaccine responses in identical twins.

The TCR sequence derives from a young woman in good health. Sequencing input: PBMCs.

DNA of the CDR3: TGTGCCAGCAGTTTCACCACCGGGACAGGATCCAATCAGCCCCAGCATTTT. Its translation: CASSFTTGTGSNQPQHF. The chain combines TRBV27 with TRBJ1-5; 8 bases map to TRBD1. This CDR3 contains 17 residues. Germline assignment: CDR1 MNHEY and CDR2 SMNVEV (reference sequence). J gave up 3 bases and V 3 bases, and 10 bases lay outside the gene matches.